Below, 13 T cell receptor beta chains from the same sample are listed, as sequenced in a study of a mutant IDH1 vaccine in newly diagnosed glioma. Noted time point: baseline, week 1 (first vaccination visit). Regarding treatment: pre-vaccination baseline after standard-of-care therapy. Produced via immunoSEQ multiplex PCR; TCRdb's table is partial and in-frame only. The data contain 50,000 to 65,000 clones, 60% to 85% of them singletons. Sequencing was performed on PBMCs, taken from a glioma patient treated with radiotherapy, temozolomide or both. The receptors were sampled from a middle-aged woman with glioma.

With respect to this clone: At one boundary the junction diverges from the germline segment, which might be a read error. The V call is TRBV6-4, the J call TRBJ1-2, with D tentatively TRBD1 (6 bases). The CDR3 covers 13 residues. CDR1 and CDR2 (germline): MRHNA, SNTAGT. The CDR3 spells CASRDSGGHGYTF. The CDR3 DNA is TGTGCCAGCAGAGACTCCGGGGGCCATGGCTACACCTTC.

The chain carries TRBV19 and TRBJ1-1; the D is unclear. CDR1 is LNHDA, CDR2 SQIVND, per germline (reference sequence). V was shortened by 0 bases and J by 1 base, with 6 bases between the two germline ends. The CDR3 is 14 amino acids. CDR3: CASSIEDGNTEAFF. CDR3 bases: TGTGCCAGTAGTATAGAGGACGGGAACACTGAAGCTTTCTTT.

This clone was counted between two and nine times. The rearrangement uses TRBV6-5 and TRBJ2-2; weak D call: TRBD2 (5 bases). CDR1 is MNHEY and CDR2 is SVGAGI in the germline V gene. This CDR3 is 13 amino acids long. V dropped 6 bases and J dropped 7 bases, with 12 bases sitting between them. Written as DNA, the CDR3 is TGTGCCAGCAGACGGATCGAGGGCGGGGAGCTGTTTTTT. Its protein product is CASRRIEGGELFF.

The chain couples TRBV19 to TRBJ1-2; no clear D gene. The CDR3 has 11 amino acids. Between the trimmed V and J ends, which lost 2 bases and 2 bases, there was a span of 0 bases. Germline-derived CDR1 and CDR2 are LNHDA and SQIVND (reference sequence). The CDR3 spells CASSINYGYTF. In nucleotides, the CDR3 is TGTGCCAGTAGTATAAACTATGGCTACACCTTC.

The rearrangement joins TRBV4-1 to TRBJ1-4; D perhaps matches TRBD1 (6 bases). CDR1 is MGHRA, CDR2 YSYEKL, per germline. Trimming cost V 6 bases and J 1 base, with 9 bases left between them. CDR3 length: 14 residues. In DNA form, the CDR3 reads TGCGCCAGCAGATACAGGGAAACTAATGAAAAACTGTTTTTT. It encodes CASRYRETNEKLFF.

V is TRBV5-6 and J is TRBJ1-1; D unclear. Trimming cost V 1 base and J 3 bases, with 4 bases left between them. The CDR3 totals 12 residues. Germline V CDR1 and CDR2: SGHDT, YYEEEE. The CDR3 loop is CASSLWDTEAFF. The CDR3 region has the DNA TGTGCCAGCAGCTTGTGGGACACTGAAGCTTTCTTT. The full variable domain, completed using reference TRBV5-6 and TRBJ1-1, is DAGVTQSPTHLIKTRGQQVTLRCSPKSGHDTVSWYQQALGQGPQFIFQYYEEEERQRGNFPDRFSGHQFPNYSSELNVNALLLGDSALYLCASSLWDTEAFFGQGTRLTVV.

The chain couples TRBV5-1 to TRBJ1-2; possible D gene TRBD1, 5 bases. Trimming removed 4 bases at V and 1 base at J, with 11 bases between. The CDR3 spans 14 residues. In germline, CDR1 is SGHRS, CDR2 YFSETQ. CDR3 sequence reads: CASSPTTDNYGYTF. The CDR3 DNA reads as TGCGCCAGCAGCCCTACGACAGATAACTATGGCTACACCTTC.

V is TRBV10-2 and J is TRBJ2-7, with 8 positions matching TRBD1. Per germline, CDR1 WSHSY and CDR2 SAAADI. The V and J ends lost 8 bases and 7 bases, in that order; junction bases with no gene match: 10. The CDR3 contains 13 residues. Here the CDR3 DNA reads TGCGCCAGCGTTTATCCAGGGGGCGAGGAGCAGTACTTC. This gives the protein CASVYPGGEEQYF.

The V and J genes are TRBV19 and TRBJ1-3, with D perhaps TRBD1 (5 bases). Germline V gives CDR1 LNHDA, CDR2 SQIVND (reference sequence). CDR3 size: 16 residues. Trimming pared 7 bases from V and 1 base from J, leaving 17 bases between. CDR3 sequence: CASTLIPDRSGNTIYF. The CDR3 coding sequence is TGTGCCAGTACCTTAATACCTGACAGATCTGGAAACACCATATATTTT. The full variable domain, with the rest looked up from reference TRBV19 and TRBJ1-3, is DGGITQSPKYLFRKEGQNVTLSCEQNLNHDAMYWYRQDPGQGLRLIYYSQIVNDFQKGDIAEGYSVSREKKESFPLTVTSAQKNPTAFYLCASTLIPDRSGNTIYFGEGSWLTVV.

The chain carries TRBV6-5 and TRBJ2-2, with a possible D match to TRBD2 (6 bases). V was trimmed by 8 bases and J by 1 base, leaving 11 bases between them. This CDR3 contains 14 residues. Germline V gives CDR1 MNHEY, CDR2 SVGAGI. For the CDR3, the DNA is TGTGCCAGCGGCGGGACTTTGAACACCGGGGAGCTGTTTTTT. Protein product: CASGGTLNTGELFF.

This chain uses TRBV7-6 with TRBJ2-1, with D hard to call. CDR1 and CDR2 from the germline V gene are SGHVS and FNYEAQ. Trimming stripped 4 bases from V and 2 bases from J, with 9 bases between. The CDR3 runs 14 residues. CDR3 protein: CASSSDGPYNEQFF. CDR3 nucleotide sequence: TGTGCCAGCAGCTCGGACGGGCCCTACAATGAGCAGTTCTTC. Filled out from reference TRBV7-6 and TRBJ2-1, the complete variable domain reads GAGVSQSPRYKVTKRGQDVALRCDPISGHVSLYWYRQALGQGPEFLTYFNYEAQQDKSGLPNDRFSAERPEGSISTLTIQRTEQRDSAMYRCASSSDGPYNEQFFGPGTRLTVL.

This clone was seen a handful of times. J is TRBJ2-5 and V is TRBV5-4, with 8 bases lining up with TRBD2. CDR3 length equals 16 residues. Germline trimming cut 0 bases from V and 6 bases from J; bases unmatched to any gene: 10. Germline V gene lookup returns CDR1 SGHNT and CDR2 YYREEE (reference sequence). The CDR3 region has the DNA TGTGCCAGCAGCTTGGCCGCCAGCGGGGGAAGAAAGACCCAGTACTTC. This codes for CASSLAASGGRKTQYF.

This rearrangement joins TRBV5-4 to TRBJ2-7; D remains ambiguous. In germline, CDR1 is SGHNT, CDR2 YYREEE (reference sequence). Trimming removed 5 bases at V and 0 bases at J, with 15 bases between. CDR3 size: 15 residues. Written as DNA, the CDR3 is TGTGCCAGCAGTTTAGACCCCCCGGTCTCCTACGAGCAGTACTTC. It specifies CASSLDPPVSYEQYF.